The rows below give T cell receptor beta chains drawn from one sample of a study of T-cell reconstitution after alpha-beta-depleted transplantation in children. A single record per CDR3 protein comes from TCRdb applying MiXCR to the PCR reads. The sample holds roughly 350,000 distinct CDR3 sequences, 10% seen once. This specimen was PBMCs from the stem cell graft donor, taken from the stem cell graft. All receptors derive from a human donor who donated a stem cell graft to a child with acute lymphoblastic leukemia. CDR3s leave out the opening cysteine and the closing phenylalanine or tryptophan. Fields, in order: CDR3 protein, J gene, V gene.

ASSPPGAAPLSEQY	TRBJ2-7	TRBV7-9
SARDEASGRTDTQY	TRBJ2-3	TRBV20-1
ASSQGRFSGAAGSYNEQF	TRBJ2-1	TRBV4-1
ASSQRLAGGNEQF	TRBJ2-1	TRBV14
ASSMIWGAKNIQY	TRBJ2-4	TRBV19
ASSLRGGQGSYGYT	TRBJ1-2	TRBV7-2
ASPRGGRGMSLGEKLF	TRBJ1-4	TRBV21-1
ASSLASGDLISYNEQF	TRBJ2-1	TRBV7-2
ASSLAGLSYEQY	TRBJ2-7	TRBV7-2
ASSPALPEPQH	TRBJ1-5	TRBV28